This TCR beta chain appears in the sequencing data of a study of response to subunit inactivated influenza vaccine. Notes on the study in general: T cells newly recruited by each seasonal influenza vaccination are few, the authors suggested.

On this clonotype itself: The antigen is undetermined. A much larger clonotype is one base distant, so this may be a read error.

In germline, CDR1 is SGHAT, CDR2 FQNNGV. Germline trimming cut 5 bases from V and 7 bases from J; bases unmatched to any gene: 4. The CDR3 is made up of 12 amino acids. Using its own MiXCR run on the RT-PCR reads, TCRdb lists one record per CDR3 protein. The data hold about 700,000 distinct CDR3 sequences, with approximately 15% observed a single time. This clonotype was obtained from a man aged 50-60 years who received an inactivated influenza vaccine. This chain joins TRBV11-2 and TRBJ1-1, with 7 bases lining up with TRBD1. The sequenced sample was PBMCs from blood, obtained less than 15 days before vaccination. The CDR3 region has the DNA TGTGCCAGCAGCCCCCAGGGGGGTGAAGCTTTCTTT. The encoded protein is CASSPQGGEAFF.